The 17 T cell receptor beta chains below all came from one sample that was sequenced in a study of blood T cell repertoires in COVID-19. TCRdb's table, derived via immunoSEQ multiplex PCR, lists solely in-frame clones and lacks some. The table lists some 170,000 clones, roughly 89% of them singletons. Sequenced: peripheral blood. The receptors stem from a woman aged 45-65 years with acute or convalescent COVID-19.

The chain combines TRBV5-1 with TRBJ2-1; D is uncertain. Germline V CDR1 and CDR2: SGHRS, YFSETQ. The CDR3 totals 12 residues. Trimming stripped 6 bases from V and 3 bases from J, with 7 bases between. The CDR3 sequence: CASTPNYNEQFF. The CDR3 bases are TGCGCCAGCACCCCCAACTACAATGAGCAGTTCTTC.

The chain joins TRBV7-2 to TRBJ2-7; tentatively, D is TRBD1 (6 bases). With 1 base removed from V and 3 bases from J, the gap between germline ends came to 10 bases. The germline V gene encodes CDR1 SGHTA and CDR2 FQGNSA. This CDR3 is 14 amino acids long. This chain's CDR3 is CASSLERGGYEQYF. The CDR3 coding sequence is TGTGCCAGCAGCTTAGAGAGAGGGGGCTACGAGCAGTACTTC. The whole variable domain, filled in from reference TRBV7-2 and TRBJ2-7, reads GAGVSQSPSNKVTEKGKDVELRCDPISGHTALYWYRQSLGQGLEFLIYFQGNSAPDKSGLPSDRFSAERTGGSVSTLTIQRTQQEDSAVYLCASSLERGGYEQYFGPGTRLTVT.

Of note for this clone: Distinct nucleotide sequences in the sample also encode this CDR3. The V call is TRBV30, the J call TRBJ1-5; possibly TRBD1 for D (5 bases). V lost 0 bases, J lost 4 bases, and 7 bases lay in between. In germline, CDR1 is GTSNPN, CDR2 SVGIG (reference sequence). This CDR3 region has 13 residues. CDR3 sequence reads: CAWSVRGNQPQHF. DNA for the CDR3: TGTGCCTGGAGTGTACGGGGGAATCAGCCCCAGCATTTT.

The CDR3 protein is CASTMGGPGNTIYF. In DNA form, the CDR3 reads TGTGCCAGCACTATGGGGGGGCCTGGAAACACCATATATTTT. The chain recombines TRBV6-5 with TRBJ1-3, with D possibly being TRBD1 (6 bases). In germline, CDR1 is MNHEY, CDR2 SVGAGI. With 7 bases removed from V and 2 bases from J, the gap between germline ends came to 12 bases. The CDR3 is 14 amino acids.

CDR3: CASSPRGLGVGAEAFF. DNA for the CDR3: TGTGCCAGCAGCCCCAGGGGGCTTGGGGTCGGGGCTGAAGCTTTCTTT. This rearrangement joins TRBV5-4 to TRBJ1-1, with 8 bases fitting TRBD1. Germline assignment: CDR1 SGHNT and CDR2 YYREEE (reference sequence). This CDR3 has 16 amino acids. Unmatched junction bases numbered 14, after V lost 4 bases and J lost 6 bases.

The chain joins TRBV20-1 to TRBJ1-2; 9 bases map to TRBD1. CDR3 length: 11 residues. The germline gives CDR1 DFQATT, CDR2 SNEGSKA (reference sequence). CDR3 sequence: CASRTGEGYTF. In DNA form, the CDR3 reads TGCGCTTCTCGGACAGGGGAGGGCTACACCTTC.

The J gene is TRBJ1-2, the V gene TRBV30; perhaps TRBD1 as D (6 bases). Trimming stripped 2 bases from V and 4 bases from J, with 11 bases between. Germline V gene sequence: CDR1 GTSNPN, CDR2 SVGIG (reference sequence). The CDR3 loop spans 13 amino acids. This CDR3 is CAWSPTGSYGYTF. CDR3 in DNA: TGTGCCTGGAGTCCTACAGGGAGCTATGGCTACACCTTC.

Only one count was recorded for this clone. The rearrangement uses TRBV5-6 and TRBJ2-4; TRBD1 might be the D (5 bases). V was cut by 5 bases and J by 3 bases, with 15 bases left in between. The CDR3 sequence is 15 residues long. Germline CDR1 SGHDT, CDR2 YYEEEE. DNA for the CDR3: TGTGCCAGCAGTCCAGGGTCCGCCGGCAAAAACATTCAGTACTTC. Translated: CASSPGSAGKNIQYF.

This clone was counted a single time. This rearrangement joins TRBV27 to TRBJ2-1, with D tentatively TRBD1 (6 bases). V shed 1 base and J shed 7 bases, with 14 bases lying between them. Germline values: CDR1 MNHEY, CDR2 SMNVEV (reference sequence). The CDR3 length is 15 residues. CDR3 in amino acids: CASSLFPTGLNEQFF. CDR3 coding DNA: TGTGCCAGCAGTTTATTCCCCACAGGGCTGAATGAGCAGTTCTTC.

The V gene is TRBV28, the J gene TRBJ1-2, with D perhaps TRBD1 (5 bases). The CDR3 totals 14 residues. The ends were cut back, 4 bases at V and 4 bases at J, with 13 bases in the middle. CDR1 is MDHEN, CDR2 SYDVKM, per germline. The CDR3 is CASSSPPGFYGYTF. DNA of the CDR3: TGTGCCAGCAGTTCCCCCCCAGGGTTCTATGGCTACACCTTC.

This sequence joins TRBV3-1 (or the pseudogene TRBV3-2) and TRBJ2-1; maybe TRBD1 (6 bases). The CDR3 contains 15 residues. The germline V gene has CDR1 LGHDT and CDR2 YNNKEL (reference sequence). Deletions cut 0 bases from V and 4 bases from J, with 10 bases between. The DNA of the CDR3 is TGTGCCAGCAGCCAAGAGGGGGCCCCATACAATGAGCAGTTCTTC. Translating gives CASSQEGAPYNEQFF.

DNA for the CDR3: TGTGCCAGCAACGACCGGGACAGGGGCTATGGCTACACCTTC. Its protein is CASNDRDRGYGYTF. The V and J genes are TRBV6-5 and TRBJ1-2, with 10 nucleotides matching TRBD1. The germline V gene encodes CDR1 MNHEY and CDR2 SVGAGI. V shed 7 bases, J shed 4 bases, and the junction held 6 bases outside the gene matches. The CDR3 totals 14 residues.

The rearrangement joins TRBV7-2 to TRBJ1-2, with D possibly matching TRBD1 (6 bases). V lost 5 bases and J lost 5, with 21 bases in between. Germline CDR1 and CDR2: SGHTA and FQGNSA. The CDR3 is made up of 16 amino acids. CDR3 region: CASSTYRVAGSYGYTF. CDR3 nucleotide sequence: TGTGCCAGCAGCACGTACAGGGTTGCGGGTTCTTATGGCTACACCTTC.

This chain links TRBV18 with TRBJ1-1; D possibly corresponds to TRBD1 (5 bases). Germline V CDR1 and CDR2: KGHSH, LQKENI. CDR3 length: 14 amino acids. V was clipped by 8 bases and J by 1 base, with 14 bases between them. The CDR3 nucleotides are TGTGCCAGCGTATCCGGGGGAGGGAACACTGAAGCTTTCTTT. This sequence encodes CASVSGGGNTEAFF.

Only one count was recorded for this clone. The CDR3 sequence is CASSFAGQSSYNEQFF. CDR3 DNA sequence: TGTGCCAGCAGCTTCGCGGGACAGAGCTCCTACAATGAGCAGTTCTTC. The V call is TRBV27, the J call TRBJ2-1; tentatively, D is TRBD1 (7 bases). This CDR3 spans 16 amino acids. V dropped 6 bases and J dropped 0 bases, with 15 bases sitting between them. Germline V gene sequence: CDR1 MNHEY, CDR2 SMNVEV (reference sequence).

The chain has TRBV27 and TRBJ1-5, with 7 bases aligning to TRBD1. Germline V gives CDR1 MNHEY, CDR2 SMNVEV (reference sequence). The CDR3 sequence is 16 residues long. The V and J ends lost 5 bases and 0 bases, in that order; junction bases with no gene match: 7. The chain's CDR3 is CASSIDRDHSNQPQHF. For the CDR3, the DNA is TGTGCCAGCAGTATAGACAGGGACCATAGCAATCAGCCCCAGCATTTT.

This chain connects TRBV4-3 to TRBJ2-6; perhaps TRBD1 as D (6 bases). The CDR3 sequence is 18 residues long. Trimming stripped 1 base from V and 4 bases from J, with 17 bases between. CDR1 is LGHNA, CDR2 YSLEER, per germline. The CDR3 loop reads CASSQVVGAGPGANVLTF. CDR3 coding DNA: TGCGCCAGCAGCCAAGTAGTGGGGGCGGGTCCCGGGGCCAACGTCCTGACTTTC.